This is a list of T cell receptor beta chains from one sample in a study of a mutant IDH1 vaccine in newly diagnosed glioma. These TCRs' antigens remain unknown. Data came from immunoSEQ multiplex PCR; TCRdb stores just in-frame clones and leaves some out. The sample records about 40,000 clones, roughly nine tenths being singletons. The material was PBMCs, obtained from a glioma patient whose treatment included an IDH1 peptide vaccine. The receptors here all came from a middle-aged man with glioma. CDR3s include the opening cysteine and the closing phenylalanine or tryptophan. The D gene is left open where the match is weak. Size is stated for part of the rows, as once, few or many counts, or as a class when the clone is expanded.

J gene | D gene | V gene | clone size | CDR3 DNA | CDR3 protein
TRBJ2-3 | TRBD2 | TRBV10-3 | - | TGTGCCAGCCGACCTAGCGGGGGGGGAGATACGCAGTATTTT | CASRPSGGGDTQYF
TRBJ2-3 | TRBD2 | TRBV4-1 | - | TGCGCCAGCAGACCCCCGCGGGGGAGCACAGATACGCAGTATTTT | CASRPPRGSTDTQYF
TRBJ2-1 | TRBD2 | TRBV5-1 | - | TGCGCCAGCAGCCCTAGACTAGCGGGAGGCCAAAAGAGCTCCTACAATGAGCAGTTCTTC | CASSPRLAGGQKSSYNEQFF
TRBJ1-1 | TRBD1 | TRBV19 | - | TGTGCCAGTAGACAGGGGGCGAACACTGAAGCTTTCTTT | CASRQGANTEAFF
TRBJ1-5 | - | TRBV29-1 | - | TGCAGCGTTGGAGACCGGGCTAATCAGCCCCAGCATTTT | CSVGDRANQPQHF
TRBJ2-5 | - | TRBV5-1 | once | TGCGCCAGCAGCCAGGGACATCTAGGCGAGACCCAGTACTTC | CASSQGHLGETQYF
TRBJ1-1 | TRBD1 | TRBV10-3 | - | TGTGCCATCAGTGATCAGGGGGCGAGGCTTACTGAAGCTTTCTTT | CAISDQGARLTEAFF
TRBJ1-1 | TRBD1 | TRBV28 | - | TGTGCCGCCAACAGGGGGCACTTGAACACTGAAGCTTTCTTT | CAANRGHLNTEAFF
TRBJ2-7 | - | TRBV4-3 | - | TGCGCCAGCAGCCAAGATACAGGCGCTCGGCAGTACTTC | CASSQDTGARQYF
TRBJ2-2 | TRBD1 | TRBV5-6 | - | TGTGCCAGCAGCTTGGACAGGGGAACTGGGGAGCTGTTTTTT | CASSLDRGTGELFF
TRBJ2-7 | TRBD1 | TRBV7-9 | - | TGTGCCAGCACCAGGACAGGGGATTCCTACGAGCAGTACTTC | CASTRTGDSYEQYF
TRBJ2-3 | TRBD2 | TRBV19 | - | TGTGCCATATGGACGAAACGGGAGGGGTGGGATACGCAGTATTTT | CAIWTKREGWDTQYF
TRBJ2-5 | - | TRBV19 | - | TGTGCCAGTAGTACCAGAGCAGCCTTCCAAGAGACCCAGTACTTC | CASSTRAAFQETQYF
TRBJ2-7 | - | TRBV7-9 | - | TGTGCCAGCAGCTTAGGTGATCGGGTCGAGCAGTACTTC | CASSLGDRVEQYF
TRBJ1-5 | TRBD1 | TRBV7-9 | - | TGTGCCAGCAGCTTAGGGACAGGGAATCAGCCCCAGCATTTT | CASSLGTGNQPQHF
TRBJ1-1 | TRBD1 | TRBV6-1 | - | TGTGCCAGCAGTCGAAAAACAGGGGACACTGAAGCTTTCTTT | CASSRKTGDTEAFF
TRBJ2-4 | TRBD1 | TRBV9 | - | TGTGCCAGCAGCGTAGCAAGGACAGGGAACATTCAGTACTTC | CASSVARTGNIQYF
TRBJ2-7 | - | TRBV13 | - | TGTGCCAGCAGCTCTAAACAGGGTCTGGTCGAGCAGTACTTC | CASSSKQGLVEQYF
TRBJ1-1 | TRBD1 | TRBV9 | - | TGTGCCAGCAGCGGAGGACAGGGACCTCTTTTT | CASSGGQGPLF
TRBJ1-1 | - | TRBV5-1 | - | TGCGCCAGCAGGAAGCAGGGTTACACTGAAGCTTTCTTT | CASRKQGYTEAFF
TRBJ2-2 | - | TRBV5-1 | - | TGCGCCAGCAGCTTGGCACTCGACACCGGGGAGCTGTTTTTT | CASSLALDTGELFF
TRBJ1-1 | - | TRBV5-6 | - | TGTGCCAGCAGCGCAAGACAGGAGGGGGTCACTGAAGCTTTCTTT | CASSARQEGVTEAFF
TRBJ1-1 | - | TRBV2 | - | TGTGCCAGCAGAAGAGTTGAAGCTTTCTTT | CASRRVEAFF
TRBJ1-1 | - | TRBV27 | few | TGTGCCAGCACCACTGGGACACCGAACACTGAAGCTTTCTTT | CASTTGTPNTEAFF
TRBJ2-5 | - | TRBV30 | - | TGTGCCTGGGGGGGGTTCGGCGAGACCCAGTACTTC | CAWGGFGETQYF
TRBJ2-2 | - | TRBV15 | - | TGTGCCACCAGCAGAGGACAGGCGAACACCGGGGAGCTGTTTTTT | CATSRGQANTGELFF
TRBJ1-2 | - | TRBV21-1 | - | TGTGCCAGCAGCAAAGAAAGTCCGGGGTTGGACTATGGCTACACCTTC | CASSKESPGLDYGYTF
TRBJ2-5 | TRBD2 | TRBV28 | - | TGTGCCAGCAGTTTATTCGGCCGTTCGACTAGCGGGCCACAAGAGACCCAGTACTTC | CASSLFGRSTSGPQETQYF
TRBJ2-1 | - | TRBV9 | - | TGTGCCAGCAGCGTAGTGTCGGGAGCTATGAGTGAGCAGTTCTTC | CASSVVSGAMSEQFF
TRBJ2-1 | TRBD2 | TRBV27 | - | TGTGCCAGCAGCGGGAGGGCCGGAAATGAGCAGTTCTTC | CASSGRAGNEQFF
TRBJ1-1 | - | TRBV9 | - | TGTGCCAGCAGCGTAGAGATGAACACTGAAGCTTTCTTT | CASSVEMNTEAFF
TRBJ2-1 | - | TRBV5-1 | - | TGCGCCAGTCGACCGGTAGTGAGCTCCTACAATGAGCAGTTCTTC | CASRPVVSSYNEQFF
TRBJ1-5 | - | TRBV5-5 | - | TGTGCCAGCACGGAGGGCTACAATCAGCCCCAGCATTTT | CASTEGYNQPQHF
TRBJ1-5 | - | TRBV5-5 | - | TGTGCCAGCAGCCCTTTCGGGGTATTTAGCAATCAGCCCCAGCATTTT | CASSPFGVFSNQPQHF
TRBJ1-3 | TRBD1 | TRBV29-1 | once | TGCAGCGCCACGACAGGGGGGGGAAACACCATATATTTT | CSATTGGGNTIYF
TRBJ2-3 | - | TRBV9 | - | TGTGCCAGCAGCGCCTTCCCTGAGGCAGATACGCAGTATTTT | CASSAFPEADTQYF
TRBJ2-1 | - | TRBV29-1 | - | TGCAGCGTCTCAACCCAGGGGTACAATGAGCAGTTCTTC | CSVSTQGYNEQFF
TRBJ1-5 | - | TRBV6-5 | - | TGTGCCAGCAGTTGGGGGACCAATCAGCCCCAGCATTTT | CASSWGTNQPQHF
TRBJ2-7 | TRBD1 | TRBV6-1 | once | TGTGCCAGCAGTGAGGGGCACAGGGGTACCTACGAGCAGTACTTC | CASSEGHRGTYEQYF
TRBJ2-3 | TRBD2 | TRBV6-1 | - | TGTGCCAGCAGTGGCGAAGCGGGAGGGCCGTCAGATACGCAGTATTTT | CASSGEAGGPSDTQYF
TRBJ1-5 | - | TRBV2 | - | TGTGCCAGCAGTATACTAGGGGATCAGCCCCAGCATTTT | CASSILGDQPQHF
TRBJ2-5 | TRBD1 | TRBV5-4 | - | TGTGCCAGCAGCTTGGCAGGGGGCCCGGAGACCCAGTACTTC | CASSLAGGPETQYF
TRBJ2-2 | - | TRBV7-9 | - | TGTGCCGGGGGGACAGTTGCGAACACCGGGGAGCTGTTTTTT | CAGGTVANTGELFF
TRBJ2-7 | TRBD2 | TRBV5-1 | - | TGCGCCAGCAGCCCTGACGGGGGGACCAGCTACGAGCAGTACTTC | CASSPDGGTSYEQYF
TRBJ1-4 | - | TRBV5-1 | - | TGCGCCAGCAGCCCAATTGGCGGGGGCGTAAATGAAAAACTGTTTTTT | CASSPIGGGVNEKLFF
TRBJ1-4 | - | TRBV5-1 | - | TGCGCCAGCTCCTCTCGGGCAACTAATGAAAAACTGTTTTTT | CASSSRATNEKLFF
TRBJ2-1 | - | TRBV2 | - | TGTGCCAGCAGTGAATTACGCCCCTACAATGAGCAGTTCTTC | CASSELRPYNEQFF